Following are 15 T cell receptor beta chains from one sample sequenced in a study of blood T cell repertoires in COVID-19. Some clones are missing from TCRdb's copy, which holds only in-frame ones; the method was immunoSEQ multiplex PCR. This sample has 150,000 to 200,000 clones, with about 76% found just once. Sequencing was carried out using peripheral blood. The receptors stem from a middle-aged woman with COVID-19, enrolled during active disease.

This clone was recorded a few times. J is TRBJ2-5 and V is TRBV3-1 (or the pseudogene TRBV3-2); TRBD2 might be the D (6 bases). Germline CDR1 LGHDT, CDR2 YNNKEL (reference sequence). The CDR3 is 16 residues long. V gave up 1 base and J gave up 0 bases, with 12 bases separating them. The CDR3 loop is CASSQGLSGYQETQYF. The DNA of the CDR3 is TGTGCCAGCAGCCAAGGGCTGAGCGGGTACCAAGAGACCCAGTACTTC.

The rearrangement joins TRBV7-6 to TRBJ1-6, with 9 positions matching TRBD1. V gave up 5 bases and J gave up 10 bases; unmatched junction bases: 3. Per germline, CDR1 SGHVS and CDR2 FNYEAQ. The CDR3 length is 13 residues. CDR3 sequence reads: CASSRDRDSPLHF. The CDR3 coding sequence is TGTGCCAGCAGCCGGGACAGGGACTCACCCCTCCACTTT.

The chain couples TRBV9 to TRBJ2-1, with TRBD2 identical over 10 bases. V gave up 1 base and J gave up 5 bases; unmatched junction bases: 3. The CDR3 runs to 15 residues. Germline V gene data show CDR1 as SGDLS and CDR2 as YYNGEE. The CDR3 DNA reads TGTGCCAGCAGCGTATGGCTAGCGGGGGACAATGAGCAGTTCTTC. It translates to CASSVWLAGDNEQFF.

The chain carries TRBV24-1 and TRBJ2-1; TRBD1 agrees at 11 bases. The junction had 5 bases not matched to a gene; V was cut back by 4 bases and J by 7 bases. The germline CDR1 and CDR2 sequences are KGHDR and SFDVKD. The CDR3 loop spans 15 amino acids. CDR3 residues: CATSDPGQGVNEQFF. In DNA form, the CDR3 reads TGTGCCACCAGTGACCCGGGACAGGGGGTGAATGAGCAGTTCTTC.

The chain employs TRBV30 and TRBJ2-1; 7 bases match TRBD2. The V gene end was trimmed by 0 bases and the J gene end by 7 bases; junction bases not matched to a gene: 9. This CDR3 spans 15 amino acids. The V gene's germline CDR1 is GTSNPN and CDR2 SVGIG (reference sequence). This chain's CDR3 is CAWSVRSGGLNEQFF. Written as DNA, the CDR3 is TGTGCCTGGAGTGTACGGTCGGGGGGATTGAATGAGCAGTTCTTC.

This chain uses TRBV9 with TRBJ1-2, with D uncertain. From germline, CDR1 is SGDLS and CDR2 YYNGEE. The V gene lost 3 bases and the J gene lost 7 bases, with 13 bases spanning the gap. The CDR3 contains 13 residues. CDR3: CASSAWEVSGYTF. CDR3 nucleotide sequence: TGTGCCAGCAGCGCGTGGGAGGTGTCTGGCTACACCTTC.

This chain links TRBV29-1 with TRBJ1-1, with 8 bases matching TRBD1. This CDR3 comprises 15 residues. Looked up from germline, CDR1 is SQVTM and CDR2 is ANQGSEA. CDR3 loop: CGVRATGEANTEAFF. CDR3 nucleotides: TGCGGGGTTCGAGCGACAGGGGAGGCGAACACTGAAGCTTTCTTT. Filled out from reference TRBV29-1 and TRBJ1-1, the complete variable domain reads SAVISQKPSRDICQRGTSLTIQCQVDSQVTMMFWYRQQPGQSLTLIATANQGSEATYESGFVIDKFPISRPNLTFSTLTVSNMSPEDSSIYLCGVRATGEANTEAFFGQGTRLTVV.

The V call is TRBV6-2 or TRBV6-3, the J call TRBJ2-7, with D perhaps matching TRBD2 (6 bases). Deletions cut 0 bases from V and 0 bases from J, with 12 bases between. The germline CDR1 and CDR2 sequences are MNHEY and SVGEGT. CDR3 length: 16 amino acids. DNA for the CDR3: TGTGCCAGCAGTTACTCGAGAGGAGCGGGCTCCTACGAGCAGTACTTC. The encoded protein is CASSYSRGAGSYEQYF.

In nucleotides, the CDR3 is TGTGCCAGCAGCTTAGCGGGGGCAGGAAGGGAGACCCAGTACTTC. Its protein is CASSLAGAGRETQYF. This chain connects TRBV7-9 to TRBJ2-5, with D maybe TRBD1 (6 bases). Trimming shortened V by 0 bases and J by 5 bases, and 13 bases separated the two germline ends. The CDR3 length is 15 residues. Germline V gives CDR1 SEHNR, CDR2 FQNEAQ (reference sequence).

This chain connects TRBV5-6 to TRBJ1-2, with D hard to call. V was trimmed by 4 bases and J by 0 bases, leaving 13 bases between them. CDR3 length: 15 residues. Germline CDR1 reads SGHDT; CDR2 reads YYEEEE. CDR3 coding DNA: TGTGCCAGCAGCACTGGGTCGGGTTCTAACTATGGCTACACCTTC. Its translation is CASSTGSGSNYGYTF.

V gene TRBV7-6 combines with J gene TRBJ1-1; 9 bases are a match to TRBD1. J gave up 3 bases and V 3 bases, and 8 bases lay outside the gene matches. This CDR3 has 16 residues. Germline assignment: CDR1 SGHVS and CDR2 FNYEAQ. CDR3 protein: CASSFPTGGRDTEAFF. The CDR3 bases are TGTGCCAGCAGCTTCCCAACAGGGGGCAGGGACACTGAAGCTTTCTTT.

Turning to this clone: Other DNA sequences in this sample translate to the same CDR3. CDR3 nucleotide sequence: TGTGCCAGCTCACCTGGGACAGGGGGCGCCTACGAGCAGTACTTC. Protein product: CASSPGTGGAYEQYF. The chain links TRBV18 to TRBJ2-7, with 12 bases lining up with TRBD1. The CDR3 loop spans 15 amino acids. The germline CDR1 and CDR2 sequences are KGHSH and LQKENI. Losses at the gene ends were 3 bases for V and 2 bases for J; bases not matched to a gene: 2.

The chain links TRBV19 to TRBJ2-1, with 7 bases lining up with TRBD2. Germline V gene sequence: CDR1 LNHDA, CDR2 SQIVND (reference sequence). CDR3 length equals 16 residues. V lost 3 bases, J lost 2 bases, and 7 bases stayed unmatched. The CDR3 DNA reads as TGTGCCAGTAGTATCATCAGCGGGACCGCCTACAATGAGCAGTTCTTC. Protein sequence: CASSIISGTAYNEQFF.

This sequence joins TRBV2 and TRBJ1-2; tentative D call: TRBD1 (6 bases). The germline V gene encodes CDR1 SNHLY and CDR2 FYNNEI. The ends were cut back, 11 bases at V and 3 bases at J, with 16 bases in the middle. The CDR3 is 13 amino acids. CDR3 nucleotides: TGTGCCTGCACAGGGCAGGAGTACTATGGCTACACCTTC. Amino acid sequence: CACTGQEYYGYTF.

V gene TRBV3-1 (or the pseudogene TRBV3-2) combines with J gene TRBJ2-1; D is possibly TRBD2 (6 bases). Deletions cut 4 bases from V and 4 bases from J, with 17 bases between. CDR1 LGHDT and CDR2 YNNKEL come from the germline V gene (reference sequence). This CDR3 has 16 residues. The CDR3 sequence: CASSLGGLGGYNEQFF. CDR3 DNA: TGTGCCAGCAGCCTCGGAGGTTTGGGGGGATACAATGAGCAGTTCTTC.